The present T cell receptor (beta chain) was sequenced within a study of blood T cells in healthy people across ages. Study summary: Template switching recovered approximately one barcoded beta molecule for every two T cells.

This CDR3 has 13 residues. Per germline, CDR1 ENHRY and CDR2 SYGVKD. V gave up 9 bases and J gave up 0 bases, with 8 bases separating them. Comment on this clonotype: No antigen is known for it.

It was with a sample-barcoded 5' primer and a J-beta primer mix that a second PCR of roughly 7 to 12 cycles was run. TCRdb recomputed calls from the 5' RACE reads with MiXCR, one row per CDR3 protein. The table records some 900,000 distinct CDR3 sequences, around 46% of them present only once. The study's findings and limits: Relative to aged donors, long-lived donors carried more naive CD4+ cells and displayed higher diversity. Naive T cell percentage and TCR beta diversity correlated strongly.

The sequence was obtained from a young man in good health. The V and J genes are TRBV10-3 and TRBJ2-2, with D perhaps given as TRBD1 or TRBD2 (5 bases each). Sequencing was carried out using blood. This CDR3 reads CAMGRANTGELFF. For the CDR3, the DNA is TGTGCCATGGGACGGGCGAACACCGGGGAGCTGTTTTTT.